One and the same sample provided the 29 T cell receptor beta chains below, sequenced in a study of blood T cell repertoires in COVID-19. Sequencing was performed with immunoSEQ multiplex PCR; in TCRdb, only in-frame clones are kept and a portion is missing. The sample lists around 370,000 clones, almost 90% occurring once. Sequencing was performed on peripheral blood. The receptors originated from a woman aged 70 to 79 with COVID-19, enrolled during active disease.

The DNA of the CDR3 is TGCAGCGTTGAAAGATGGGACAGGGATGGTAACTATGGCTACACCTTC. Translating gives CSVERWDRDGNYGYTF. This chain joins TRBV29-1 and TRBJ1-2, with 9 bases matching TRBD1. The trim removed 2 bases at V and 1 base at J, leaving 8 bases unmatched. This CDR3 is 16 amino acids long. Germline CDR1 is SQVTM and CDR2 is ANQGSEA.

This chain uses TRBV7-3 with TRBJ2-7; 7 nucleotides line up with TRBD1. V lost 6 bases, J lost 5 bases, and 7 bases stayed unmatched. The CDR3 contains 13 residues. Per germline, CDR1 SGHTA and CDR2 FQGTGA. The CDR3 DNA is TGTGCCAGCAGGGTCCAGGGGGACCACGAGCAGTACTTC. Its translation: CASRVQGDHEQYF.

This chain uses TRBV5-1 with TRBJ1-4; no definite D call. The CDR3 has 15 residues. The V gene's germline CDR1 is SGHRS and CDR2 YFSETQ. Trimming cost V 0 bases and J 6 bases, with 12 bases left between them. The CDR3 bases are TGCGCCAGCAGCTTGGCCTTCGGGTGGGATGAAAAACTGTTTTTT. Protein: CASSLAFGWDEKLFF.

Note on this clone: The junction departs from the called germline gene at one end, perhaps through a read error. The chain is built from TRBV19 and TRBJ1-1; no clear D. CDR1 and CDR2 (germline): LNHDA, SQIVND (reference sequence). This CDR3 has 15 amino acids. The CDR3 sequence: CASSIGPGMNPEAFF. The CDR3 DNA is TGTGCCAGTAGTATAGGCCCGGGAATGAACCCTGAAGCTTTCTTT.

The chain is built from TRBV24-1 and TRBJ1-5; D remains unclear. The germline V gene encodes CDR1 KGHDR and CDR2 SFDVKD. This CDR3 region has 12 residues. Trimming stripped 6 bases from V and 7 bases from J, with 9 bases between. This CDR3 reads CATSLAGQPQHF. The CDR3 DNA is TGTGCCACCAGTCTGGCGGGGCAGCCCCAGCATTTT.

DNA for the CDR3: TGTGCCTGGAGTCCGATGCAGGGTCTTGGCTACACCTTC. Its protein is CAWSPMQGLGYTF. The chain recombines TRBV30 with TRBJ1-2, with D perhaps TRBD1 (5 bases). Between the trimmed V and J ends, which lost 2 bases and 7 bases, there was a span of 14 bases. The germline gives CDR1 GTSNPN, CDR2 SVGIG (reference sequence). This CDR3 has 13 amino acids. The full variable domain, its missing parts supplied by reference TRBV30 and TRBJ1-2, is SQTIHQWPATLVQPVGSPLSLECTVEGTSNPNLYWYRQAAGRGLQLLFYSVGIGQISSEVPQNLSASRPQDRQFILSSKKLLLSDSGFYLCAWSPMQGLGYTFGSGTRLTVV.

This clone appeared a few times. In nucleotides, the CDR3 is TGTGCCAGCAACGAGGGGGGGCCGACAGATACGCAGTATTTT. This translates into CASNEGGPTDTQYF. This chain uses TRBV2 with TRBJ2-3; TRBD2 is a possible D gene (7 bases). This CDR3 is 14 amino acids long. V was cut by 7 bases and J by 3 bases, with 14 bases left in between. Germline V gives CDR1 SNHLY, CDR2 FYNNEI.

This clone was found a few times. DNA of the CDR3: TGTGCCAGCAGCTACGTTGAGGAGAGGCAGCCCCAGCATTTT. Its translation: CASSYVEERQPQHF. The J gene is TRBJ1-5, the V gene TRBV5-6; D is unclear. Trimming removed 3 bases at V and 7 bases at J, with 14 bases between. Germline CDR1 SGHDT, CDR2 YYEEEE. This CDR3 comprises 14 residues.

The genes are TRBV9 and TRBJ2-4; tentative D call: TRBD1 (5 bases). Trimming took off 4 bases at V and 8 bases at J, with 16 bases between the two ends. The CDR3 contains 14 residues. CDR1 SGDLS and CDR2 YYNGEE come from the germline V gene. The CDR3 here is CASSITSRRDIQYF. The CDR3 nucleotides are TGTGCCAGCAGCATAACATCCCGCAGGGACATTCAGTACTTC.

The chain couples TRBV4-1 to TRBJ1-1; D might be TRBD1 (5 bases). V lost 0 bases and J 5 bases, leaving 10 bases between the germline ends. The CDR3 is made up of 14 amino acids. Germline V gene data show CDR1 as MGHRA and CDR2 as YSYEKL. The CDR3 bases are TGCGCCAGCAGCCAAGATGTCAGGGTTACTGAAGCTTTCTTT. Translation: CASSQDVRVTEAFF.

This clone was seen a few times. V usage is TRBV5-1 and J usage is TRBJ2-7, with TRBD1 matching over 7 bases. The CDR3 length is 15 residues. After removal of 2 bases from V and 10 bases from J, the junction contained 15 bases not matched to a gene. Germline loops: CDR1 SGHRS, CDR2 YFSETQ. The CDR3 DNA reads TGCGCCAGCAGCTTAGGGACAGATATCCTTCAGAATCAGTACTTC. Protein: CASSLGTDILQNQYF. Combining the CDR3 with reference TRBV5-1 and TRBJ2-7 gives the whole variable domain KAGVTQTPRYLIKTRGQQVTLSCSPISGHRSVSWYQQTPGQGLQFLFEYFSETQRNKGNFPGRFSGRQFSNSRSEMNVSTLELGDSALYLCASSLGTDILQNQYFGPGTRLTVT.

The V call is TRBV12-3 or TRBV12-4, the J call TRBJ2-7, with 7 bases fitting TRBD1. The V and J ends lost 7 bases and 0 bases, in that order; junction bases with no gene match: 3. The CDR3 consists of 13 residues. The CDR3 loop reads CASTWDSSYEQYF. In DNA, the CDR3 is TGTGCCAGCACCTGGGACAGCTCCTACGAGCAGTACTTC.

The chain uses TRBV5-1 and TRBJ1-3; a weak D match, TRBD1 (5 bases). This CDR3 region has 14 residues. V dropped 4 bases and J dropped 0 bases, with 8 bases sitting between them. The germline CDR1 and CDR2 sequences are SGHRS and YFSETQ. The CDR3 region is CASSQGFSGNTIYF. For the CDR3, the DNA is TGCGCCAGCAGCCAGGGCTTCTCTGGAAACACCATATATTTT.

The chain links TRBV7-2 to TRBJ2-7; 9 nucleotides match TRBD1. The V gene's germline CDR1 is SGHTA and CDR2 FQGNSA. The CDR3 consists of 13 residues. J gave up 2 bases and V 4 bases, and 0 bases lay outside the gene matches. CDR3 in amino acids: CASSWDRAYEQYF. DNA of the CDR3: TGTGCCAGCAGCTGGGACAGGGCCTACGAGCAGTACTTC.

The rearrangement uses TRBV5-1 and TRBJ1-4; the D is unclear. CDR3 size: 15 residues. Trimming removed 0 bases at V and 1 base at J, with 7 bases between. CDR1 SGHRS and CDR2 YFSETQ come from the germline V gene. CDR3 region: CASSLVFQTNEKLFF. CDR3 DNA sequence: TGCGCCAGCAGCTTGGTTTTTCAAACTAATGAAAAACTGTTTTTT.

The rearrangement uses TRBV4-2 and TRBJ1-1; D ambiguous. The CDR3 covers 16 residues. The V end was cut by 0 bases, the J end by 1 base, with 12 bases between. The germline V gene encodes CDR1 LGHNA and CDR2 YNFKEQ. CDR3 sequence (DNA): TGTGCCAGCAGCCAAGAAACGGTAGCGGGGAACACTGAAGCTTTCTTT. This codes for CASSQETVAGNTEAFF.

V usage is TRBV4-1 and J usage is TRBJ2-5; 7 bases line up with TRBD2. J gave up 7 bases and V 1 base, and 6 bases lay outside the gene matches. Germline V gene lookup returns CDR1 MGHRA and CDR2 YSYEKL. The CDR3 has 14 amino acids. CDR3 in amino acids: CASSQAGGLGTQYF. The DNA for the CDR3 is TGCGCCAGCAGCCAAGCCGGGGGGTTGGGGACCCAGTACTTC.

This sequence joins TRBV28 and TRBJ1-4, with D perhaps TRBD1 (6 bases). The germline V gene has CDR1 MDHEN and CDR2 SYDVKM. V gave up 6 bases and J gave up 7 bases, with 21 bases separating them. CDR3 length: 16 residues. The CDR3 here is CASRRYQQGIGEKLFF. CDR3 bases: TGTGCCAGCAGACGATATCAACAGGGAATAGGTGAAAAACTGTTTTTT.

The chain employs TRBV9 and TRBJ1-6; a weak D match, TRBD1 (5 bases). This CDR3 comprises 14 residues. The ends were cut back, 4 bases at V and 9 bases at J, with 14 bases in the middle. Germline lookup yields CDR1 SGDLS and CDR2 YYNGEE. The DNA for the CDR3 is TGTGCCAGCAGCTCCCAGGGAGGAGGTTCACCCCTCCACTTT. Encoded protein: CASSSQGGGSPLHF. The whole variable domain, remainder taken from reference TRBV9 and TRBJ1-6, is DSGVTQTPKHLITATGQRVTLRCSPRSGDLSVYWYQQSLDQGLQFLIQYYNGEERAKGNILERFSAQQFPDLHSELNLSSLELGDSALYFCASSSQGGGSPLHFGNGTRLTVT.

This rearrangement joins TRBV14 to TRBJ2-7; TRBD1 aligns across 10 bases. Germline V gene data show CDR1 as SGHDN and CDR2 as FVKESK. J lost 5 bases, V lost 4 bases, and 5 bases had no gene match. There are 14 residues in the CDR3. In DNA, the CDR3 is TGTGCCAGCAGCCTTGACAGGGGGCTGGACGAGCAGTACTTC. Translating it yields CASSLDRGLDEQYF.

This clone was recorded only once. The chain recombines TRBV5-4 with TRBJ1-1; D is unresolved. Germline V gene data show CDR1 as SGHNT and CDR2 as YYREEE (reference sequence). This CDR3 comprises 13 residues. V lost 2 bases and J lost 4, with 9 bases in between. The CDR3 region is CASSLYEGTEAFF. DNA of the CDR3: TGTGCCAGCAGCTTATACGAGGGCACTGAAGCTTTCTTT. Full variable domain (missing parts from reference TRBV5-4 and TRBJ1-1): ETGVTQSPTHLIKTRGQQVTLRCSSQSGHNTVSWYQQALGQGPQFIFQYYREEENGRGNFPPRFSGLQFPNYSSELNVNALELDDSALYLCASSLYEGTEAFFGQGTRLTVV.

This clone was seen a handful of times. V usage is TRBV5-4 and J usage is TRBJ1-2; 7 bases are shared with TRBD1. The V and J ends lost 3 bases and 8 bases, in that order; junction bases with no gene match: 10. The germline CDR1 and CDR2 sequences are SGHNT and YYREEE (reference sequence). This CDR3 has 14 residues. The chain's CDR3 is CASSWDRDPIGYTF. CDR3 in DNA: TGTGCCAGCAGCTGGGACAGAGACCCTATAGGCTACACCTTC.

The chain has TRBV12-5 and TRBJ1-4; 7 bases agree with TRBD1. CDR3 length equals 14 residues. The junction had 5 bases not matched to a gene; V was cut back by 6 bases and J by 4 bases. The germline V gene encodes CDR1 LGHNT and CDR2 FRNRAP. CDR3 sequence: CASGTGVGNEKLFF. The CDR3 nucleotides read TGTGCTAGTGGCACAGGGGTGGGTAATGAAAAACTGTTTTTT.

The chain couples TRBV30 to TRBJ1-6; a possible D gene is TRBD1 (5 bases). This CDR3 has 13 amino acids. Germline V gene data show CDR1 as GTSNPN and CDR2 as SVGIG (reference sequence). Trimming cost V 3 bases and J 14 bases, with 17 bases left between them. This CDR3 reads CAWRIGGVVSLHF. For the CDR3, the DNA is TGTGCCTGGAGAATTGGGGGGGTGGTGTCCCTCCACTTT.

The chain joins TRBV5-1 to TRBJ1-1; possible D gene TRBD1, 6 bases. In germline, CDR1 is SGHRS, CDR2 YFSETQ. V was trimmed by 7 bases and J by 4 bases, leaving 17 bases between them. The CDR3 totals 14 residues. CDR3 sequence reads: CASGEGGASTEAFF. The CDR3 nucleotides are TGCGCCAGCGGGGAGGGGGGTGCGAGCACTGAAGCTTTCTTT.

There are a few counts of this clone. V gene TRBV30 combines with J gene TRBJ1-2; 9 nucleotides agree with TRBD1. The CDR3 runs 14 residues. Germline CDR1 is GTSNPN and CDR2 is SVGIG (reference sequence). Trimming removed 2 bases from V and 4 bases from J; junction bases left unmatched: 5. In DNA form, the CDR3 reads TGTGCCTGGAGTTCCACAGGGGGCAGCTATGGCTACACCTTC. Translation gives CAWSSTGGSYGYTF. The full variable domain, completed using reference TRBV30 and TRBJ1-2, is SQTIHQWPATLVQPVGSPLSLECTVEGTSNPNLYWYRQAAGRGLQLLFYSVGIGQISSEVPQNLSASRPQDRQFILSSKKLLLSDSGFYLCAWSSTGGSYGYTFGSGTRLTVV.

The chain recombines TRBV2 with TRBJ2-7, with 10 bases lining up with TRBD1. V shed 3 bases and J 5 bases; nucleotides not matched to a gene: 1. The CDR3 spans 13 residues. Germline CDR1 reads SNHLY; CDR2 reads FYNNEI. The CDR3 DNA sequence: TGTGCCAGCAGTGAGGGACAGGGGCACGAGCAGTACTTC. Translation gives CASSEGQGHEQYF.

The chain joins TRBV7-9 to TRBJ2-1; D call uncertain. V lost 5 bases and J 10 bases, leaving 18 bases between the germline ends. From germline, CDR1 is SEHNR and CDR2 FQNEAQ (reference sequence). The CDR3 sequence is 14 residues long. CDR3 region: CASSHLTPIGEQFF. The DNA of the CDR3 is TGTGCCAGCAGCCACCTTACACCAATCGGGGAGCAGTTCTTC.

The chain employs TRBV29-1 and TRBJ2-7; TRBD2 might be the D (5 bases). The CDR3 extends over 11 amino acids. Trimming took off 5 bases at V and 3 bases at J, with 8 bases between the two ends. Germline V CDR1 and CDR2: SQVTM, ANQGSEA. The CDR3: CSVRGNYEQYF. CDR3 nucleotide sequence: TGCAGCGTTCGGGGAAACTACGAGCAGTACTTC.